What follows are 4 T cell receptor beta chains derived from one specimen sequenced in a study of T cell responses to AZD1222 COVID-19 vaccine. Libraries were prepared by immunoSEQ multiplex PCR; TCRdb keeps only in-frame clonotypes and omits some of them. The sample contains roughly 180,000 clones, 90% to 95% of which appear only once. The sample was peripheral blood, taken on day 0 of AZD1222 vaccination. Receptors were obtained from an adult in good health.

The rearrangement joins TRBV4-1 to TRBJ2-2, with TRBD1 identical over 8 bases. Germline trimming cut 0 bases from V and 4 bases from J; bases unmatched to any gene: 4. Germline CDR1 and CDR2: MGHRA and YSYEKL. This CDR3 spans 16 amino acids. CDR3 nucleotides: TGCGCCAGCAGCCAAGATTTGGACAGGGCCACCGGGGAGCTGTTTTTT. Translated, it gives CASSQDLDRATGELFF.

The genes are TRBV11-2 and TRBJ1-1, with TRBD1 matching 7 bases. After removal of 5 bases from V and 6 bases from J, the junction contained 15 bases not matched to a gene. The CDR3 consists of 16 residues. Looked up from germline, CDR1 is SGHAT and CDR2 is FQNNGV. The CDR3 protein is CASSPWDSSRGSEAFF. The CDR3 DNA is TGTGCCAGCAGCCCGTGGGACAGTTCCAGGGGCTCTGAAGCTTTCTTT.

The V and J genes are TRBV7-8 and TRBJ1-2; D is possibly TRBD1 (6 bases). This CDR3 contains 16 residues. The germline gives CDR1 SGHVS, CDR2 FQNEAQ. Trimming cost V 5 bases and J 0 bases, with 16 bases left between them. The CDR3 DNA follows: TGTGCCAGCAGCCGAGGGGGTCAGGCCGCTAACTATGGCTACACCTTC. It encodes CASSRGGQAANYGYTF.

The chain combines TRBV9 with TRBJ1-4; D might be TRBD1 (5 bases). CDR3 length equals 15 residues. Germline V lookup: CDR1 SGDLS, CDR2 YYNGEE. V shed 0 bases and J shed 7 bases, with 13 bases lying between them. The CDR3 region is CASSVAAGTGEKLFF. The CDR3 DNA follows: TGTGCCAGCAGCGTAGCGGCAGGGACGGGTGAAAAACTGTTTTTT. The full variable domain, its missing parts supplied by reference TRBV9 and TRBJ1-4, is DSGVTQTPKHLITATGQRVTLRCSPRSGDLSVYWYQQSLDQGLQFLIQYYNGEERAKGNILERFSAQQFPDLHSELNLSSLELGDSALYFCASSVAAGTGEKLFFGSGTQLSVL.